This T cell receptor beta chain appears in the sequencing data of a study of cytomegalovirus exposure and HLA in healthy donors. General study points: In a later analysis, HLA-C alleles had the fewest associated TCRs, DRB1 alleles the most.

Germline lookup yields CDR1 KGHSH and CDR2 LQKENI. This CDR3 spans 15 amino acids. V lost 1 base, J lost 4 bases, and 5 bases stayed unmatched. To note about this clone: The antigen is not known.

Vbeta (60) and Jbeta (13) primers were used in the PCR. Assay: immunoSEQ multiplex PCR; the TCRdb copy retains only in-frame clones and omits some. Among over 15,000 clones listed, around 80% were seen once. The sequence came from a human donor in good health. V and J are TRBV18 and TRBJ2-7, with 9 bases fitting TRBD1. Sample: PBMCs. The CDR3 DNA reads TGTGCCAGCTCACCACAGACAGGGGGGCTTTACGAGCAGTACTTC. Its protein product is CASSPQTGGLYEQYF.